What follows is one T cell receptor beta chain and its context. TCRdb analysed the 5' RACE reads with MiXCR anew, one entry per CDR3 protein. The top ten clones hold 3.4% of a sample with some 73,000 distinct CDR3 sequences, approximately 12% of them seen once. The data were obtained in a study of early T cells in non-severe SARS-CoV-2 infection. Across the study: Unsorted whole blood bulk RNA was sequenced, with unpaired chains.

Material: whole blood. The TCR was taken from an adult who was a healthcare worker with PCR-confirmed SARS-CoV-2 infection or an uninfected control (not recorded which).

The DNA for the CDR3 is TGTGCCAGCAGTGAAGGAACAGGGAGAAAGACCCAGTACTTC. This encodes CASSEGTGRKTQYF. The genes are TRBV2 and TRBJ2-5; maybe TRBD1 (6 bases). The CDR3 has 14 amino acids. Trimming stripped 1 base from V and 6 bases from J, with 12 bases between. Germline CDR1 SNHLY, CDR2 FYNNEI.